These 30 T cell receptor beta chains were sequenced from one sample in a study of blood T cell repertoires in COVID-19. The protocol was immunoSEQ multiplex PCR, while the TCRdb copy is restricted to in-frame clones and leaves out a portion. The sample holds roughly 100,000 clones, about four fifths seen once. The material sequenced was peripheral blood. The receptors were gathered from a woman of 80 years or more with acute or convalescent COVID-19.

This chain connects TRBV7-8 to TRBJ2-4, with TRBD2 matching over 16 bases. Losses at the gene ends were 5 bases for V and 1 base for J; bases not matched to a gene: 5. Per germline, CDR1 SGHVS and CDR2 FQNEAQ. This CDR3 is 18 amino acids long. DNA of the CDR3: TGTGCCAGCAGCGCGGGACTAGCGGGAGGGCCGGCCAAAAACATTCAGTACTTC. Translating gives CASSAGLAGGPAKNIQYF.

The chain employs TRBV5-1 and TRBJ2-7; 7 nucleotides line up with TRBD1. V trimming: 0 bases; J trimming: 2 bases; junction bases outside the gene matches: 5. Germline loops: CDR1 SGHRS, CDR2 YFSETQ. The CDR3 has 15 amino acids. Here the CDR3 reads CASSLGRQGPYEQYF. The CDR3 nucleotides read TGCGCCAGCAGCTTGGGAAGACAGGGCCCCTACGAGCAGTACTTC.

The sample holds many counts of this clone. V usage is TRBV7-8 and J usage is TRBJ2-5; no clear D. The length of the CDR3 is 13 residues. Per germline, CDR1 SGHVS and CDR2 FQNEAQ. Between the trimmed V and J ends, which lost 5 bases and 9 bases, there was a span of 16 bases. DNA for the CDR3: TGTGCCAGCAGCAGTAGCCCAGAGACGGCCCAGTACTTC. Translating gives CASSSSPETAQYF.

The chain employs TRBV10-3 and TRBJ2-3; 13 bases line up with TRBD2. The germline CDR1 and CDR2 sequences are ENHRY and SYGVKD. The CDR3 is 14 amino acids. V lost 4 bases and J lost 8; bases outside the gene matches: 3. Here the CDR3 reads CAISGTSGRTTQYF. CDR3 nucleotides: TGTGCCATCAGTGGGACTAGCGGGAGAACTACGCAGTATTTT.

The chain joins TRBV10-1 to TRBJ2-1; 10 bases agree with TRBD2. In germline, CDR1 is WNHNN, CDR2 SYGVQD (reference sequence). V lost 4 bases to trimming and J lost 6 bases; unmatched junction nucleotides: 6. This CDR3 has 15 residues. The CDR3 region has the DNA TGCGCCAGCAGTGGGTCTAGCGGGAGTAGCAATGAGCAGTTCTTC. It encodes CASSGSSGSSNEQFF.

The chain uses TRBV7-9 and TRBJ1-4; D not resolved. The CDR3 spans 16 residues. The V end was cut by 3 bases, the J end by 6 bases, with 17 bases between. Germline values: CDR1 SEHNR, CDR2 FQNEAQ (reference sequence). The CDR3 DNA follows: TGTGCCAGCAGCTTGCCGACGCGAAAGGGAGATGAAAAACTGTTTTTT. Its translation is CASSLPTRKGDEKLFF.

The chain carries TRBV7-2 and TRBJ2-5; a weak D match, TRBD2 (6 bases). Trimming shortened V by 5 bases and J by 1 base, and 11 bases separated the two germline ends. Germline V gives CDR1 SGHTA, CDR2 FQGNSA. The CDR3 totals 14 residues. CDR3 DNA: TGTGCCAGCAGCCCGTGGGGGGTCCAAGAGACCCAGTACTTC. Translation gives CASSPWGVQETQYF.

V gene TRBV28 combines with J gene TRBJ2-7; 7 nucleotides agree with TRBD2. Unmatched junction bases numbered 9, after V lost 2 bases and J lost 5 bases. Germline CDR1 and CDR2: MDHEN and SYDVKM. This CDR3 contains 15 residues. The DNA for the CDR3 is TGTGCCAGCAGTTTAGGCAGCGGGAAGGTTAACGAGCAGTACTTC. Its translation is CASSLGSGKVNEQYF.

This clone was recorded once. V and J are TRBV7-8 and TRBJ1-1; D unclear. Between the trimmed V and J ends, which lost 0 bases and 5 bases, there was a span of 7 bases. The CDR3 covers 13 residues. Germline CDR1 reads SGHVS; CDR2 reads FQNEAQ. The CDR3 loop is CASSLAGRTEAFF. In nucleotides, the CDR3 is TGTGCCAGCAGCTTAGCGGGGAGGACTGAAGCTTTCTTT. Combining the CDR3 with reference TRBV7-8 and TRBJ1-1 gives the whole variable domain GAGVSQSPRYKVAKRGQDVALRCDPISGHVSLFWYQQALGQGPEFLTYFQNEAQLDKSGLPSDRFFAERPEGSVSTLKIQRTQQEDSAVYLCASSLAGRTEAFFGQGTRLTVV.

This chain connects TRBV19 to TRBJ1-1; D possibly corresponds to TRBD1 (5 bases). Germline CDR1 LNHDA, CDR2 SQIVND (reference sequence). Trimming stripped 3 bases from V and 4 bases from J, with 15 bases between. This CDR3 comprises 15 residues. The CDR3 sequence: CASSMRSRVFTEAFF. For the CDR3, the DNA is TGTGCCAGTAGTATGAGAAGCAGGGTGTTCACTGAAGCTTTCTTT.

This chain uses TRBV6-5 with TRBJ2-1; 8 bases are a match to TRBD1. V lost 5 bases and J lost 3; bases outside the gene matches: 6. CDR1 and CDR2 from the germline V gene are MNHEY and SVGAGI. The CDR3 length is 15 residues. Written as DNA, the CDR3 is TGTGCCAGCAGTAGGACAGGGACGGGCTACAATGAGCAGTTCTTC. This sequence encodes CASSRTGTGYNEQFF.

This chain uses TRBV6-5 with TRBJ2-7; D may be TRBD1 (6 bases). The germline V gene has CDR1 MNHEY and CDR2 SVGAGI. V was shortened by 6 bases and J by 4 bases, with 16 bases between the two germline ends. The CDR3 extends over 14 amino acids. The CDR3 sequence: CASRSGDGRYEQYF. DNA for the CDR3: TGTGCCAGCAGGTCAGGGGATGGTCGGTACGAGCAGTACTTC.

V is TRBV12-5 and J is TRBJ2-1; TRBD1 aligns across 11 bases. The CDR3 has 16 residues. V trimming: 4 bases; J trimming: 6 bases; junction bases outside the gene matches: 8. CDR1 and CDR2 (germline): LGHNT, FRNRAP. This CDR3 is CASGWDGQGAFNEQFF. The CDR3 DNA is TGTGCTAGTGGTTGGGATGGACAGGGGGCCTTCAATGAGCAGTTCTTC. The whole variable domain, remainder taken from reference TRBV12-5 and TRBJ2-1, is DARVTQTPRHKVTEMGQEVTMRCQPILGHNTVFWYRQTMMQGLELLAYFRNRAPLDDSGMPKDRFSAEMPDATLATLKIQPSEPRDSAVYFCASGWDGQGAFNEQFFGPGTRLTVL.

The chain recombines TRBV5-4 with TRBJ2-2; 7 nucleotides agree with TRBD1. The CDR3 consists of 16 residues. V was pared by 3 bases and J by 1 base, with 6 bases of the junction left unmatched. The germline V gene has CDR1 SGHNT and CDR2 YYREEE (reference sequence). CDR3 loop: CASSSPGGRNTGELFF. Written as DNA, the CDR3 is TGTGCCAGCAGCTCGCCAGGGGGAAGGAACACCGGGGAGCTGTTTTTT.

The chain combines TRBV28 with TRBJ2-2, with 9 bases that match TRBD2. The CDR3 covers 16 residues. Germline-derived CDR1 and CDR2 are MDHEN and SYDVKM. V lost 3 bases and J lost 2; bases outside the gene matches: 4. The CDR3 region has the DNA TGTGCCAGCAGTTTTGCTAGCGGGGTTAACACCGGGGAGCTGTTTTTT. Translation: CASSFASGVNTGELFF.

The rearrangement joins TRBV24-1 to TRBJ2-5; D not resolved. V lost 2 bases, J lost 4 bases, and 10 bases lay in between. Germline V gives CDR1 KGHDR, CDR2 SFDVKD. This CDR3 has 14 residues. In nucleotides, the CDR3 is TGTGCCACCAGTGATTATCAGGAATCAGAGACCCAGTACTTC. It translates to CATSDYQESETQYF.

The chain couples TRBV5-1 to TRBJ1-3, with 7 bases identical to TRBD1. Germline V gene data show CDR1 as SGHRS and CDR2 as YFSETQ. The CDR3 is made up of 16 amino acids. V was pared by 1 base and J by 8 bases, with 12 bases of the junction left unmatched. Written as DNA, the CDR3 is TGCGCCAGCAGCTTGTGGGGAAACAGGGGTTCAGACACCATATATTTT. Protein sequence: CASSLWGNRGSDTIYF.

J is TRBJ2-2 and V is TRBV5-1; D unresolved. The CDR3 length is 14 residues. V lost 6 bases, J lost 0 bases, and 9 bases lay in between. CDR1 is SGHRS, CDR2 YFSETQ, per germline. The CDR3 DNA is TGCGCCAGCACATCAGTAACGAACACCGGGGAGCTGTTTTTT. Translation gives CASTSVTNTGELFF.

This rearrangement joins TRBV11-2 to TRBJ2-1; 7 positions agree with TRBD2. Germline CDR1 reads SGHAT; CDR2 reads FQNNGV. CDR3 size: 14 residues. V was pared by 3 bases and J by 7 bases, with 6 bases of the junction left unmatched. The CDR3 sequence is CASSFGGRGNEQFF. CDR3 coding DNA: TGTGCCAGCAGCTTCGGCGGGAGAGGTAATGAGCAGTTCTTC.

The V call is TRBV29-1, the J call TRBJ1-1, with a weak D call TRBD1 (5 bases). Between the trimmed V and J ends, which lost 4 bases and 1 base, there was a span of 7 bases. The CDR3 is 12 amino acids. CDR1 is SQVTM and CDR2 is ANQGSEA in the germline V gene. CDR3 nucleotide sequence: TGCAGCGTTGTGGGGGGGAACACTGAAGCTTTCTTT. It yields the protein CSVVGGNTEAFF.

The chain combines TRBV2 with TRBJ1-5; TRBD1 agrees at 7 bases. V gave up 3 bases and J gave up 6 bases; unmatched junction bases: 2. This CDR3 region has 13 residues. CDR1 and CDR2 from the germline V gene are SNHLY and FYNNEI. The CDR3: CASSDRGSQPQHF. As DNA, the CDR3 is TGTGCCAGCAGTGACAGGGGGAGTCAGCCCCAGCATTTT.

The gene calls are TRBV2 and TRBJ2-6; D remains ambiguous. Between the trimmed V and J ends, which lost 2 bases and 3 bases, there was a span of 5 bases. Germline loops: CDR1 SNHLY, CDR2 FYNNEI. CDR3 length: 14 amino acids. For the CDR3, the DNA is TGTGCCAGCAGTGAATTATATGGGGCCAACGTCCTGACTTTC. It yields the protein CASSELYGANVLTF.

J is TRBJ1-5 and V is TRBV5-8; D is unclear. V was shortened by 2 bases and J by 1 base, with 13 bases between the two germline ends. The CDR3 is 16 amino acids. Germline V gene data show CDR1 as SGHTS and CDR2 as YDEGEE. The CDR3 reads CASSFSFGVSNQPQHF. Written as DNA, the CDR3 is TGTGCCAGCAGCTTTAGCTTCGGGGTCAGCAATCAGCCCCAGCATTTT. The full variable domain, completed using reference TRBV5-8 and TRBJ1-5, is EAGVTQSPTHLIKTRGQQATLRCSPISGHTSVYWYQQALGLGLQFLLWYDEGEERNRGNFPPRFSGRQFPNYSSELNVNALELEDSALYLCASSFSFGVSNQPQHFGDGTRLSIL.

The chain recombines TRBV19 with TRBJ1-5; D is uncertain. Trimming left V 7 bases short and J 7 bases short, with 11 bases between. Germline values: CDR1 LNHDA, CDR2 SQIVND (reference sequence). The CDR3 covers 12 residues. The CDR3 sequence is CASKSLTQPQHF. DNA for the CDR3: TGTGCCAGTAAGAGCCTTACCCAGCCCCAGCATTTT.

The chain uses TRBV5-6 and TRBJ1-1, with TRBD1 as a possible D gene (6 bases). The V and J ends lost 4 bases and 4 bases respectively, with 23 bases between them. Germline values: CDR1 SGHDT, CDR2 YYEEEE. The CDR3 runs 17 residues. Here the CDR3 reads CASSLFGQRFLFTEAFF. CDR3 nucleotide sequence: TGTGCCAGCAGCCTATTCGGACAGCGCTTCCTTTTCACTGAAGCTTTCTTT.

The chain has TRBV2 and TRBJ2-7; TRBD2 agrees at 10 bases. The CDR3 runs to 15 residues. Germline V gives CDR1 SNHLY, CDR2 FYNNEI. J was trimmed by 5 bases and V by 5 bases; bases with no gene match: 9. The CDR3 nucleotides are TGTGCCAGCAGTTCCTCTAGCGGGAGCGTCAACGAGCAGTACTTC. Translation gives CASSSSSGSVNEQYF.

Regarding this clone: Relative to the germline gene, one junction end is altered; a read error may explain this. The gene calls are TRBV2 and TRBJ1-2, with D hard to call. The CDR3 contains 12 residues. CDR1 is SNHLY, CDR2 FYNNEI, per germline. The CDR3 region has the DNA TGTGCCAGCAGTGTGAATGGACTCTTCCTCTCCTTC. It codes for CASSVNGLFLSF.

V usage is TRBV19 and J usage is TRBJ1-1; D may be TRBD1 (6 bases). The CDR3 has 15 residues. Trimming removed 5 bases at V and 0 bases at J, with 13 bases between. The V gene's germline CDR1 is LNHDA and CDR2 SQIVND (reference sequence). The CDR3 nucleotides are TGTGCCAGTAGTCGGACAGAATGGATGAACACTGAAGCTTTCTTT. Encoded protein: CASSRTEWMNTEAFF.

The chain carries TRBV19 and TRBJ1-2; 7 nucleotides match TRBD1. Unmatched junction bases numbered 3, after V lost 5 bases and J lost 3 bases. CDR3 size: 13 residues. CDR1 LNHDA and CDR2 SQIVND come from the germline V gene (reference sequence). Written as DNA, the CDR3 is TGTGCCAGTAGTTCAGGGGGTTACTATGGCTACACCTTC. Amino acid sequence: CASSSGGYYGYTF.

The V call is TRBV28, the J call TRBJ1-2; D may be TRBD1 (5 bases). V was trimmed by 10 bases and J by 8 bases, leaving 17 bases between them. Germline V lookup: CDR1 MDHEN, CDR2 SYDVKM. This CDR3 contains 12 residues. The CDR3 reads CATSLGEGGYTF. The CDR3 bases are TGTGCCACCTCTTTGGGGGAGGGGGGCTACACCTTC.